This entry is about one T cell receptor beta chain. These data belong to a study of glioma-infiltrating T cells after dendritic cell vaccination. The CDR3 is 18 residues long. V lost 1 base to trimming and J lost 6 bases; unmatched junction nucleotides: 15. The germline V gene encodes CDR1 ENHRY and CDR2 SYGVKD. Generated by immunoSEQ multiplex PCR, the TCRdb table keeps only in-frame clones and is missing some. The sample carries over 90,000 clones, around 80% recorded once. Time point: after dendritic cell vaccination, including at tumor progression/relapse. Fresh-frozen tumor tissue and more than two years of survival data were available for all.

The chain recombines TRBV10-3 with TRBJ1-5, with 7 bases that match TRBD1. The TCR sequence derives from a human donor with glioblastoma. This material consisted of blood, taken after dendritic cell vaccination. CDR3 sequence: CAISEFRSGGLVGQPQHF. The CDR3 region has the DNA TGTGCCATCAGTGAGTTTAGGTCAGGGGGATTAGTGGGTCAGCCCCAGCATTTT.